This T cell receptor beta chain was observed in a study of identical twins. Study results and caveats: Twins' surplus sharing was weaker for beta out-of-frame sequences. One should note that invariant MAIT and iNKT cells could partly confound zero-insertion analyses. An excess of low generation probability was shown by twin-shared out-of-frame alpha sequences. The abundant beta clonotypes from cord blood had fewer insertions, and memory repertoires had none of this.

In its sample, this clonotype was seen many times. Antigen: not known. TCRdb ran MiXCR on the 5' RACE reads and lists one entry per CDR3 protein. Found here are about 900,000 distinct CDR3 sequences, about 12% of them singletons; the top ten hold under 2%. This sample also appeared in a second study, on yellow fever vaccine responses in identical twins.

This TCR came from a woman under 30 in good health. Input material: PBMCs.

The CDR3 DNA follows: TGCGCCAGCAGTGAGGGCCGTTTTGGGTCCTACAATGAGCAGTTCTTC. Encoded protein: CASSEGRFGSYNEQFF. The V call is TRBV10-2, the J call TRBJ2-1; D not resolved. Per germline, CDR1 WSHSY and CDR2 SAAADI. CDR3 length: 16 residues. The V and J ends lost 2 bases and 1 base respectively, with 12 bases between them.